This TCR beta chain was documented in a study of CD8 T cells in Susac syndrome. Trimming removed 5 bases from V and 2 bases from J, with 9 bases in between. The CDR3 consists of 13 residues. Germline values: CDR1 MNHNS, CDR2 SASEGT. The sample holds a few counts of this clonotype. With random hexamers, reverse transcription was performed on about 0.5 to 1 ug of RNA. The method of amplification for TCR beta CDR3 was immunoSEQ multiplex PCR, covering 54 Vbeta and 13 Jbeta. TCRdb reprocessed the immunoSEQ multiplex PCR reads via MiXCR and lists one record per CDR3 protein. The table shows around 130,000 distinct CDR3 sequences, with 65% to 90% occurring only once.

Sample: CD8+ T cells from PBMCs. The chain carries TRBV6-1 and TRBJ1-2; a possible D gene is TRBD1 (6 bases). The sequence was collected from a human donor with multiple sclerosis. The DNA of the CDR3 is TGTGCCAGCAGTTTTGGACAGAACTATGGCTACACCTTC. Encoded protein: CASSFGQNYGYTF.